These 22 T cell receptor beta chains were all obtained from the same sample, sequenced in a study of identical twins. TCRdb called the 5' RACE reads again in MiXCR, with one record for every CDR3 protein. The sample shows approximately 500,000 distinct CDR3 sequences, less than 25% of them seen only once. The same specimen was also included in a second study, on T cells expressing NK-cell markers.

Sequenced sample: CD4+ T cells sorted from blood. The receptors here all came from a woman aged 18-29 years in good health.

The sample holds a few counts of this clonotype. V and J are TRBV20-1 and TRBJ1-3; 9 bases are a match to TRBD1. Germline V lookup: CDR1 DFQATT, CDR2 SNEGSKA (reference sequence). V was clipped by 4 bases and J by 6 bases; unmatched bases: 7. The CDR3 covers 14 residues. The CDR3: CSATPGQGENTIYF. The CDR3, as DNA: TGCAGTGCTACGCCGGGACAGGGCGAAAACACCATATATTTT.

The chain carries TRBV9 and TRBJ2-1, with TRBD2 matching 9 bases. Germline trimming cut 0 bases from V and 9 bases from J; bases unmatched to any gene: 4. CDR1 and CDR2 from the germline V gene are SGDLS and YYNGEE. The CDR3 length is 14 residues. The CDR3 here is CASSVDAGGGEQFF. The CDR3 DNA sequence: TGTGCCAGCAGCGTAGACGCGGGAGGGGGTGAGCAGTTCTTC.

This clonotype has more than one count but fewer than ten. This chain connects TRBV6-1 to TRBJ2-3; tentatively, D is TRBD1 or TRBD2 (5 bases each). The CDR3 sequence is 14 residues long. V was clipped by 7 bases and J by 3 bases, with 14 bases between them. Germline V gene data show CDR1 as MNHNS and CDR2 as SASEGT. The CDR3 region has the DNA TGTGCCAGCAATGAGGGGTTTAAAACAGATACGCAGTATTTT. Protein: CASNEGFKTDTQYF.

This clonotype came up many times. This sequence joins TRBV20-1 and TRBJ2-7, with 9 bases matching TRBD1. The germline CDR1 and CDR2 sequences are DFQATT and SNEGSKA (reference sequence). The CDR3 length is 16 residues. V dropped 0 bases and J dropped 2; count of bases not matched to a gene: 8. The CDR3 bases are TGCAGTGCTAGAGATCGGAGGACAGGGGAAACCTACGAGCAGTACTTC. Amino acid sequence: CSARDRRTGETYEQYF.

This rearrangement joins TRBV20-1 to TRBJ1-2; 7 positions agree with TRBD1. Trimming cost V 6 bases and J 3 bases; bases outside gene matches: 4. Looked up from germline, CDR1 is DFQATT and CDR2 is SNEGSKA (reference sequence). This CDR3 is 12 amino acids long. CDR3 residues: CSAVRGDYGYTF. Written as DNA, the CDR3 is TGCAGTGCCGTCAGGGGGGACTATGGCTACACCTTC.

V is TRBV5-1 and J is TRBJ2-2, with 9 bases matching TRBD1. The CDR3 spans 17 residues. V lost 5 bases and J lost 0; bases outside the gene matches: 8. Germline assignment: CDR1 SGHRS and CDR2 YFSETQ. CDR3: CASRTGTGTANTGELFF. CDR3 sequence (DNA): TGCGCCAGCAGAACCGGGACAGGGACGGCGAACACCGGGGAGCTGTTTTTT. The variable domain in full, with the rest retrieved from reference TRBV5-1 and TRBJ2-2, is KAGVTQTPRYLIKTRGQQVTLSCSPISGHRSVSWYQQTPGQGLQFLFEYFSETQRNKGNFPGRFSGRQFSNSRSEMNVSTLELGDSALYLCASRTGTGTANTGELFFGEGSRLTVL.

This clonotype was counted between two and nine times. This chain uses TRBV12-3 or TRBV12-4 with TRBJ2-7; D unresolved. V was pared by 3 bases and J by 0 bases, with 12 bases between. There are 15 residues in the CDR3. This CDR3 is CASSFSAYPSYEQYF. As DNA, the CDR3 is TGTGCCAGCAGTTTTTCGGCTTACCCCTCCTACGAGCAGTACTTC.

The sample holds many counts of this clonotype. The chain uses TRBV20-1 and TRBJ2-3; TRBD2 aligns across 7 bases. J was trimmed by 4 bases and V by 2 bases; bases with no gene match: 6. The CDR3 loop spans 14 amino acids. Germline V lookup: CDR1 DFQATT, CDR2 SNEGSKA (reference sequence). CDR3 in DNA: TGCAGTGCTAGATCTAGCGGTACGTCAGATACGCAGTATTTT. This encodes CSARSSGTSDTQYF.

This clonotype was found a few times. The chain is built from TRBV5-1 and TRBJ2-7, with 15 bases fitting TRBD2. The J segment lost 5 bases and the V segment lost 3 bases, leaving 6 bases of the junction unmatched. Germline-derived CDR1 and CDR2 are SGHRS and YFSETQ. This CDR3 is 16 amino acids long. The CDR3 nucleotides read TGCGCCAGCAGCTCGGGACTAGCGGGAGGTTGGAACGAGCAGTACTTC. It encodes CASSSGLAGGWNEQYF.

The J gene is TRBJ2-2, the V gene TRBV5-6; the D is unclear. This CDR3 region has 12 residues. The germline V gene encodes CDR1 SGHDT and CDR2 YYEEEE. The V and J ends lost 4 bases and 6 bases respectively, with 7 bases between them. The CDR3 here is CASSKRAGELFF. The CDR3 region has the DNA TGTGCCAGCAGCAAACGGGCCGGGGAGCTGTTTTTT.

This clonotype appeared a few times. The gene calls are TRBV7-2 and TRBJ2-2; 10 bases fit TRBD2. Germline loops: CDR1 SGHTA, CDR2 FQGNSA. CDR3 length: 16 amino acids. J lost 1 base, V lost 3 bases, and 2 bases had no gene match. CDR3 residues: CASSLGLAMNTGELFF. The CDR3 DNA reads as TGTGCCAGCAGCTTGGGACTAGCGATGAACACCGGGGAGCTGTTTTTT.

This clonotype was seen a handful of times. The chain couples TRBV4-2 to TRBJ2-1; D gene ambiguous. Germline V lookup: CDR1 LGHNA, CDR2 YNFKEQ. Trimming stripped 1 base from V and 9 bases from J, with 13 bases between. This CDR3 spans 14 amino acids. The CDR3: CASSQVGYPGEQFF. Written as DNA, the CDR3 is TGTGCCAGCAGCCAAGTGGGCTACCCGGGTGAGCAGTTCTTC.

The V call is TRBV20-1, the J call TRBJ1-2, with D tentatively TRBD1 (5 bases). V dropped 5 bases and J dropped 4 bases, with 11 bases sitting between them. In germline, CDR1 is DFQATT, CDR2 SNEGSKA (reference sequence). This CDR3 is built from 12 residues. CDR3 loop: CSAPTGTYGYTF. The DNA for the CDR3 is TGCAGTGCTCCCACAGGAACCTATGGCTACACCTTC.

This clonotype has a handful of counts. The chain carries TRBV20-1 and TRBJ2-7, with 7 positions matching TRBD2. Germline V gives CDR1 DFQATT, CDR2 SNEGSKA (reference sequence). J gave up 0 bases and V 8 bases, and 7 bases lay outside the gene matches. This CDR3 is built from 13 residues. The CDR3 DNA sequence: TGCAGTCCGTTCCGGACTAGCTCCTACGAGCAGTACTTC. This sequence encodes CSPFRTSSYEQYF.

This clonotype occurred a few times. The CDR3 coding sequence is TGTGCCAGCAGACAGGGATCTAATGAAAAACTGTTTTTT. Residues: CASRQGSNEKLFF. The chain carries TRBV12-3 or TRBV12-4 and TRBJ1-4; D might be TRBD1 (6 bases). CDR3 length: 13 amino acids. V gave up 6 bases and J gave up 3 bases, with 8 bases separating them.

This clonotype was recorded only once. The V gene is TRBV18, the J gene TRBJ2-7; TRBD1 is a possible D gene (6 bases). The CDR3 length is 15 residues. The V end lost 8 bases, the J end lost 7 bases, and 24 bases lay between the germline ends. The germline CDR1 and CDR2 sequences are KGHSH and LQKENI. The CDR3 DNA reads TGTGCCAGCGCCGCCTCTACAGGGCCTTCAGGGGAGCAGTACTTC. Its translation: CASAASTGPSGEQYF.

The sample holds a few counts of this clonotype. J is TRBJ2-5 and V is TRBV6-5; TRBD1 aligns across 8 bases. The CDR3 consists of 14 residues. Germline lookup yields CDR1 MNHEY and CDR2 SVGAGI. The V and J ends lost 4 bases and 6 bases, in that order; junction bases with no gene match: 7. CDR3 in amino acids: CASSLTGVGKTQYF. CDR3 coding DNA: TGTGCCAGCAGTTTGACAGGGGTCGGCAAGACCCAGTACTTC.

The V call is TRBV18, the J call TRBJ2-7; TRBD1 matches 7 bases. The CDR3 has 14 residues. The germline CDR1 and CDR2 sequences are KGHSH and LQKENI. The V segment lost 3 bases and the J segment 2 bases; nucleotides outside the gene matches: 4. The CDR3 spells CASSPPTGTYEQYF. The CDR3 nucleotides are TGTGCCAGCTCACCGCCGACAGGGACCTACGAGCAGTACTTC.

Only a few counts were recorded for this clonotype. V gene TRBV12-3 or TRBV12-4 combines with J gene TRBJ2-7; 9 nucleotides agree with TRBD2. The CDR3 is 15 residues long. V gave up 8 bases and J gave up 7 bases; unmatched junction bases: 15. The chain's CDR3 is CASCHQTSGLREQYF. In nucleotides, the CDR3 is TGTGCCAGCTGTCACCAGACTAGCGGATTACGAGAGCAGTACTTC.

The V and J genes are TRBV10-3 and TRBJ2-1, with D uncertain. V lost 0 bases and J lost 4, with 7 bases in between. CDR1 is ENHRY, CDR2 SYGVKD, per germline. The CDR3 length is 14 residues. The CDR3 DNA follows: TGTGCCATCAGTGAGTCGACCAGTTACAATGAGCAGTTCTTC. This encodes CAISESTSYNEQFF.

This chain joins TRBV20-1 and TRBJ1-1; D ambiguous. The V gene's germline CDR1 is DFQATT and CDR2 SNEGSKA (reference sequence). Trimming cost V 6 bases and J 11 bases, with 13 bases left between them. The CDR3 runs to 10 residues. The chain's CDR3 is CSAEDQEAFF. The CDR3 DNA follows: TGCAGTGCCGAGGACCAGGAGGCTTTCTTT.

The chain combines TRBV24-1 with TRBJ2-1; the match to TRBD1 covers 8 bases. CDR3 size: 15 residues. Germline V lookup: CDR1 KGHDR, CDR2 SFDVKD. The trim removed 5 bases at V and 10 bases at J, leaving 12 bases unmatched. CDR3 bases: TGTGCCACCAGTGTAGCGCAGGGGGCAGAGAGAGAGCAGTTCTTC. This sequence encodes CATSVAQGAEREQFF.